Listed below are T cell receptor beta chains from one sample, sequenced in a study of shared clonotypes between healthy human individuals. Profiled with immunoSEQ multiplex PCR; TCRdb holds only in-frame clones, not every one. The sample holds around 1.9 million clones, around 93% seen once. Sequencing was performed on naive CD8+ T cells from PBMCs. Receptors were obtained from a man aged 18-30 years in good health. Some clones in this sample may be carry-over from other donors' samples. Both conserved end residues are part of each CDR3. The D gene is left open where the match is weak. Not all rows give a size; the values are once, few, many and, for expanded clones, a class.

D gene: TRBD2; clone size: NA; V gene: TRBV27; CDR3 length: 16; J gene: TRBJ2-7; CDR3 DNA: TGTGCCACCCAATCTTTACTAGCGGGAGAAAGCTACGAGCAGTACTTC; CDR3 protein: CATQSLLAGESYEQYF
D gene: NA; clone size: NA; V gene: TRBV10-3; CDR3 length: 14; J gene: TRBJ2-1; CDR3 DNA: TGTGCCATCAGTGAGTCCCCGGGGGACAATGAGCAGTTCTTC; CDR3 protein: CAISESPGDNEQFF
D gene: NA; clone size: NA; V gene: TRBV13; CDR3 length: 15; J gene: TRBJ1-4; CDR3 DNA: TGTGCCAGCAGCTCGTCTGGACACCTTAATGAAAAACTGTTTTTT; CDR3 protein: CASSSSGHLNEKLFF
D gene: NA; clone size: NA; V gene: TRBV6-1; CDR3 length: 12; J gene: TRBJ1-1; CDR3 DNA: TGTGCCAGCAGTGAATGGAACACTGAAGCTTTCTTT; CDR3 protein: CASSEWNTEAFF
D gene: NA; clone size: NA; V gene: TRBV25-1; CDR3 length: 14; J gene: TRBJ1-2; CDR3 DNA: TGTGCCAGCAGTGAAGACAGAGCTAACTATGGCTACACCTTC; CDR3 protein: CASSEDRANYGYTF
D gene: TRBD2; clone size: once; V gene: TRBV27; CDR3 length: 15; J gene: TRBJ2-3; CDR3 DNA: TGTGCCAGCAGTTTTTATGCGGGAGTCACAGATACGCAGTATTTT; CDR3 protein: CASSFYAGVTDTQYF
D gene: NA; clone size: NA; V gene: TRBV9; CDR3 length: 13; J gene: TRBJ2-1; CDR3 DNA: TGTGCCAGCAGCGGCGAGGGGGACAATGAGCAGTTCTTC; CDR3 protein: CASSGEGDNEQFF
D gene: NA; clone size: once; V gene: TRBV27; CDR3 length: 14; J gene: TRBJ2-1; CDR3 DNA: TGTGCCAGCAGTTTTGGGTTTCGGGGAAATGAGCAGTTCTTC; CDR3 protein: CASSFGFRGNEQFF
D gene: NA; clone size: NA; V gene: TRBV5-6; CDR3 length: 12; J gene: TRBJ2-1; CDR3 DNA: TGTGCCAGCAGCTTGGGTAACAATGAGCAGTTCTTC; CDR3 protein: CASSLGNNEQFF
D gene: NA; clone size: NA; V gene: TRBV9; CDR3 length: 15; J gene: TRBJ2-1; CDR3 DNA: TGTGCCAGCAGCGTAGGAGGGTGGGTCTACAATGAGCAGTTCTTC; CDR3 protein: CASSVGGWVYNEQFF
D gene: NA; clone size: once; V gene: TRBV7-9; CDR3 length: 15; J gene: TRBJ2-1; CDR3 DNA: TGTGCCAGCAGCTTAGATCTAGATGCATACAATGAGCAGTTCTTC; CDR3 protein: CASSLDLDAYNEQFF
D gene: NA; clone size: NA; V gene: TRBV28; CDR3 length: 15; J gene: TRBJ1-3; CDR3 DNA: TGTGCCATCACATCCTCGAGGGGTTCGGGAAACACCATATATTTT; CDR3 protein: CAITSSRGSGNTIYF
D gene: NA; clone size: NA; V gene: TRBV5-5; CDR3 length: 13; J gene: TRBJ2-7; CDR3 DNA: TGTGCCAGCAGCTTGGCCGCGCCCTACGAGCAGTACTTC; CDR3 protein: CASSLAAPYEQYF
D gene: NA; clone size: NA; V gene: TRBV9; CDR3 length: 13; J gene: TRBJ2-7; CDR3 DNA: TGTGCCAGCAGCGAGGGTTACCCCGGAAAGCAGTACTTC; CDR3 protein: CASSEGYPGKQYF
D gene: NA; clone size: NA; V gene: TRBV5-1; CDR3 length: 13; J gene: TRBJ2-7; CDR3 DNA: TGCGCCAGCAGCTTACAGGACACCTACGAGCAGTACTTC; CDR3 protein: CASSLQDTYEQYF
D gene: NA; clone size: NA; V gene: TRBV6-6; CDR3 length: 15; J gene: TRBJ2-7; CDR3 DNA: TGTGCCAGCAGTTATCTTTCCGGGAGTTTCCACGAGCAGTACTTC; CDR3 protein: CASSYLSGSFHEQYF
D gene: NA; clone size: NA; V gene: TRBV5-1; CDR3 length: 15; J gene: TRBJ2-7; CDR3 DNA: TGCGCCAGCAGCTTGGCCGGGGGAACGTCGGGTGAGCAGTACTTC; CDR3 protein: CASSLAGGTSGEQYF
D gene: NA; clone size: NA; V gene: TRBV7-6; CDR3 length: 18; J gene: TRBJ2-6; CDR3 DNA: TGTGCCAGCAGCTTATTCCGGCAGGGAAACTCTGGGGCCAACGTCCTGACTTTC; CDR3 protein: CASSLFRQGNSGANVLTF
D gene: NA; clone size: NA; V gene: TRBV27; CDR3 length: 8; J gene: TRBJ1-2; CDR3 DNA: TGTGCCACCTCGGGCTACACCTTC; CDR3 protein: CATSGYTF
D gene: TRBD2; clone size: NA; V gene: TRBV2; CDR3 length: 15; J gene: TRBJ2-3; CDR3 DNA: TGTGCCAGCCACGGACTAGCGGGGGCCACAGATACGCAGTATTTT; CDR3 protein: CASHGLAGATDTQYF
D gene: TRBD1; clone size: NA; V gene: TRBV15; CDR3 length: 16; J gene: TRBJ1-3; CDR3 DNA: TGTGCCACCAGCAGAGGGACAGACAGGGTCGGAAACACCATATATTTT; CDR3 protein: CATSRGTDRVGNTIYF
D gene: NA; clone size: NA; V gene: TRBV28; CDR3 length: 14; J gene: TRBJ2-7; CDR3 DNA: TGTGCCAGCAGTTCTATCCTTTCTGGTTACGAGCAGTACTTC; CDR3 protein: CASSSILSGYEQYF
D gene: TRBD2; clone size: NA; V gene: TRBV4-3; CDR3 length: 16; J gene: TRBJ2-1; CDR3 DNA: TGCGCCAGCAGCCTACGGACTAGCGGTTCCTACAATGAGCAGTTCTTC; CDR3 protein: CASSLRTSGSYNEQFF
D gene: TRBD1; clone size: NA; V gene: TRBV19; CDR3 length: 15; J gene: TRBJ1-5; CDR3 DNA: TGTGCCAGTAGTCCCAGACAGGGGGCGGGTCAGCCCCAGCATTTT; CDR3 protein: CASSPRQGAGQPQHF
D gene: TRBD1; clone size: NA; V gene: TRBV4-1; CDR3 length: 16; J gene: TRBJ2-7; CDR3 DNA: TGCGCCAGCAGCCAAGGGTCACGGGACAGGATATACGAGCAGTACTTC; CDR3 protein: CASSQGSRDRIYEQYF
D gene: NA; clone size: NA; V gene: TRBV28; CDR3 length: 15; J gene: TRBJ2-3; CDR3 DNA: TGTGCCAGCAGCCCCTTAGCGGCTTACACAGATACGCAGTATTTT; CDR3 protein: CASSPLAAYTDTQYF
D gene: NA; clone size: NA; V gene: TRBV4-3; CDR3 length: 14; J gene: TRBJ2-7; CDR3 DNA: TGCGCCAGCAGCCAACGTGAAGCTGGCTACGAGCAGTACTTC; CDR3 protein: CASSQREAGYEQYF
D gene: NA; clone size: NA; V gene: TRBV28; CDR3 length: 17; J gene: TRBJ2-6; CDR3 DNA: TGTGCCAGCGGGAACCGGGACTGGGCTTCGGGGGCCAACGTCCTGACTTTC; CDR3 protein: CASGNRDWASGANVLTF
D gene: TRBD2; clone size: NA; V gene: TRBV4-1; CDR3 length: 15; J gene: TRBJ2-2; CDR3 DNA: TGCGCCAGCAGCCAAGACGGGGGGGAGGCCGGGGAGCTGTTTTTT; CDR3 protein: CASSQDGGEAGELFF
D gene: TRBD1; clone size: NA; V gene: TRBV27; CDR3 length: 15; J gene: TRBJ1-1; CDR3 DNA: TGTGCCAGCAGTGTCACAGGGGGCACTGGGTTCGAAGCTTTCTTT; CDR3 protein: CASSVTGGTGFEAFF
D gene: NA; clone size: NA; V gene: TRBV29-1; CDR3 length: 11; J gene: TRBJ2-7; CDR3 DNA: TGCAGCGTTGGGACGGCCTACGAGCAGTACTTC; CDR3 protein: CSVGTAYEQYF
D gene: NA; clone size: NA; V gene: TRBV7-3; CDR3 length: 15; J gene: TRBJ2-3; CDR3 DNA: TGTGCCAGCAGCTTCTTGAGGAACCGGAAAGATACGCAGTATTTT; CDR3 protein: CASSFLRNRKDTQYF
D gene: TRBD1; clone size: NA; V gene: TRBV7-9; CDR3 length: 14; J gene: TRBJ1-2; CDR3 DNA: TGTGCCAGCACCTGGACAGGGGAGGCCTATGGCTACACCTTC; CDR3 protein: CASTWTGEAYGYTF
D gene: NA; clone size: once; V gene: TRBV29-1; CDR3 length: 13; J gene: TRBJ2-5; CDR3 DNA: TGCAGCGATACGCGGCGTGGTGGGGAGACCCAGTACTTC; CDR3 protein: CSDTRRGGETQYF
D gene: TRBD2; clone size: NA; V gene: TRBV6-5; CDR3 length: 14; J gene: TRBJ2-1; CDR3 DNA: TGTGCCAGCAGTTTGGGGACTAGCTTCAATGAGCAGTTCTTC; CDR3 protein: CASSLGTSFNEQFF
D gene: TRBD1; clone size: NA; V gene: TRBV6-5; CDR3 length: 16; J gene: TRBJ2-7; CDR3 DNA: TGTGCCAGCAGTTCCCGATCCGGGACAGATCACTACGAGCAGTACTTC; CDR3 protein: CASSSRSGTDHYEQYF
D gene: TRBD2; clone size: NA; V gene: TRBV27; CDR3 length: 16; J gene: TRBJ2-3; CDR3 DNA: TGTGCCAGCAGTTTACCCTCAGCGGGAGTACCAGATACGCAGTATTTT; CDR3 protein: CASSLPSAGVPDTQYF
D gene: NA; clone size: NA; V gene: TRBV10-3; CDR3 length: 16; J gene: TRBJ2-5; CDR3 DNA: TGTGCCATCAGTGATCCCGGGACAACGGTACAAGAGACCCAGTACTTC; CDR3 protein: CAISDPGTTVQETQYF
D gene: TRBD1; clone size: NA; V gene: TRBV7-6; CDR3 length: 15; J gene: TRBJ2-5; CDR3 DNA: TGTGCCAGCACATCCGGAACAGGGGGCCGGGAGACCCAGTACTTC; CDR3 protein: CASTSGTGGRETQYF
D gene: NA; clone size: NA; V gene: TRBV7-2; CDR3 length: 15; J gene: TRBJ2-1; CDR3 DNA: TGTGCCAGCAGCCCCCACTACTACTCCTACAATGAGCAGTTCTTC; CDR3 protein: CASSPHYYSYNEQFF
D gene: NA; clone size: NA; V gene: TRBV27; CDR3 length: 16; J gene: TRBJ1-5; CDR3 DNA: TGTGCCAGCAGCACCCGGGACCCTGGAGGCAATCAGCCCCAGCATTTT; CDR3 protein: CASSTRDPGGNQPQHF
D gene: NA; clone size: NA; V gene: TRBV9; CDR3 length: 14; J gene: TRBJ2-5; CDR3 DNA: TGTGCCAGCAGCGAGGGGCCTTACCAAGAGACCCAGTACTTC; CDR3 protein: CASSEGPYQETQYF
D gene: NA; clone size: few; V gene: TRBV27; CDR3 length: 13; J gene: TRBJ1-1; CDR3 DNA: TGTGCCAGCAGACGGGGACGAACCACTGAAGCTTTCTTT; CDR3 protein: CASRRGRTTEAFF
D gene: NA; clone size: few; V gene: TRBV28; CDR3 length: 15; J gene: TRBJ1-4; CDR3 DNA: TGTGCCAGCATACTAACAGCCGCAACTAATGAAAAACTGTTTTTT; CDR3 protein: CASILTAATNEKLFF
D gene: NA; clone size: few; V gene: TRBV6-5; CDR3 length: 13; J gene: TRBJ1-1; CDR3 DNA: TGTGCCAGCAGTTACCGGGGGATCTCTGAAGCTTTCTTT; CDR3 protein: CASSYRGISEAFF